The following is a TCR beta chain sequence with its context. These data come from a study of blood T cell repertoires in COVID-19. Produced via immunoSEQ multiplex PCR; TCRdb's table is partial and in-frame only. The sample records about 170,000 clones, 70% to 80% being singletons. The V end lost 6 bases, the J end lost 6 bases, and 14 bases lay between the germline ends. CDR3 length: 13 amino acids. Germline V lookup: CDR1 SGHDN, CDR2 FVKESK. The V and J genes are TRBV14 and TRBJ2-5; the D gene is possibly TRBD1 (6 bases). The source is a woman aged 70-85 years in a cohort exposed to, infected with or recovered from COVID-19 (not recorded which). Sequenced input: PBMCs or T cells enriched from blood (not recorded which). The CDR3 region is CASRVTGSQTQYF. Here the CDR3 DNA reads TGTGCCAGCAGGGTGACAGGCTCGCAGACCCAGTACTTC.